A single sample gave rise to the 20 T cell receptor beta chains below, sequenced in a study of control samples from healthy donors and cancer patients. Only in-frame clones appear in the TCRdb table, and some are missing; sequencing was by immunoSEQ multiplex PCR. Of around 150,000 clones detected, roughly 90% appear once; the ten largest clones hold 12%. The sample was blood. The receptor source for this set is a man aged 25 to 40 in good health.

The chain employs TRBV5-1 and TRBJ1-2, with no clear D. Between the trimmed V and J ends, which lost 5 bases and 2 bases, there was a span of 10 bases. The CDR3 contains 13 residues. Germline lookup yields CDR1 SGHRS and CDR2 YFSETQ. The DNA for the CDR3 is TGCGCCAGCAGGGCCAGTTCGAACTATGGCTACACCTTC. Translated, it gives CASRASSNYGYTF.

The table lists this clone with a few counts. The DNA of the CDR3 is TGCGCCAGCAGCCAAGAGGTAGGGGGTGACTCTGGAAACACCATATATTTT. Translated, it gives CASSQEVGGDSGNTIYF. J is TRBJ1-3 and V is TRBV4-3, with D maybe TRBD1 (6 bases). V lost 0 bases and J lost 0, with 12 bases in between. Germline V lookup: CDR1 LGHNA, CDR2 YSLEER. The CDR3 spans 17 residues.

The chain couples TRBV6-5 to TRBJ1-1; no clear D gene. CDR1 is MNHEY, CDR2 SVGAGI, per germline. This CDR3 is 15 amino acids long. Trimming shortened V by 4 bases and J by 0 bases, and 12 bases separated the two germline ends. This CDR3 is CASSLVNQLNTEAFF. The CDR3 region has the DNA TGTGCCAGCAGTTTAGTAAACCAACTGAACACTGAAGCTTTCTTT.

The V and J genes are TRBV9 and TRBJ2-2; the D call may be TRBD1 or TRBD2 (5 bases each). This CDR3 is built from 16 residues. Trimming shortened V by 3 bases and J by 4 bases, and 16 bases separated the two germline ends. Per germline, CDR1 SGDLS and CDR2 YYNGEE. This chain's CDR3 is CASSGARDLFTGELFF. CDR3 DNA sequence: TGTGCCAGCAGCGGGGCACGGGACCTTTTCACCGGGGAGCTGTTTTTT.

This chain uses TRBV5-1 with TRBJ1-2; 9 bases map to TRBD1. The CDR3 contains 17 residues. Germline V gene sequence: CDR1 SGHRS, CDR2 YFSETQ. Trimming cost V 4 bases and J 0 bases; bases outside gene matches: 10. This chain's CDR3 is CASSDRQGGNSNYGYTF. The CDR3 DNA follows: TGCGCCAGCAGCGATAGACAGGGGGGCAACTCTAACTATGGCTACACCTTC.

The rearrangement uses TRBV5-5 and TRBJ2-5; TRBD2 matches at 9 bases. The CDR3 consists of 17 residues. The junction had 10 bases not matched to a gene; V was cut back by 2 bases and J by 2 bases. CDR1 is SGHKS, CDR2 YYEKEE, per germline (reference sequence). As DNA, the CDR3 is TGTGCCAGCAGCTTTGGAGGAGCGGGAGGACTACAAGAGACCCAGTACTTC. This sequence encodes CASSFGGAGGLQETQYF.

The chain recombines TRBV5-1 with TRBJ1-2; possibly TRBD1 for D (5 bases). Deletions cut 5 bases from V and 4 bases from J, with 9 bases between. The V gene's germline CDR1 is SGHRS and CDR2 YFSETQ. This CDR3 has 12 residues. Here the CDR3 reads CASREDSYGYTF. CDR3 nucleotides: TGCGCCAGCAGGGAAGACAGCTATGGCTACACCTTC.

The sample holds many counts of this clone. The chain links TRBV7-2 to TRBJ2-7; tentatively, D is TRBD1 (6 bases). Trimming took 6 bases from V and 4 from J, leaving 10 bases between them. Looked up from germline, CDR1 is SGHTA and CDR2 is FQGNSA. The CDR3 spans 12 residues. The CDR3 loop is CASSVQGYEQYF. For the CDR3, the DNA is TGTGCCAGCAGTGTACAGGGTTACGAGCAGTACTTC.

The chain recombines TRBV13 with TRBJ2-7; maybe TRBD2 (6 bases). Germline V gene lookup returns CDR1 PRHDT and CDR2 FYEKMQ (reference sequence). This CDR3 contains 14 residues. The V end was cut by 5 bases, the J end by 2 bases, with 13 bases between. CDR3 sequence (DNA): TGTGCCAGCAGCCCTTCCGGGACTCCCTACGAGCAGTACTTC. This sequence encodes CASSPSGTPYEQYF.

The chain combines TRBV28 with TRBJ2-7; a weak D match, TRBD1 (5 bases). Trimming cost V 5 bases and J 4 bases, with 18 bases left between them. Germline CDR1 and CDR2: MDHEN and SYDVKM. The CDR3 covers 15 residues. DNA of the CDR3: TGTGCCAGCAGTCCGATGACAGACCACTTTTACGAGCAGTACTTC. Translation: CASSPMTDHFYEQYF.

This chain joins TRBV9 and TRBJ1-1; the D is unclear. Per germline, CDR1 SGDLS and CDR2 YYNGEE. V was pared by 2 bases and J by 3 bases, with 11 bases between. This CDR3 contains 14 residues. The CDR3, as DNA: TGTGCCAGCAGCGTCGGAGACGGGTACACTGAAGCTTTCTTT. Amino acids: CASSVGDGYTEAFF.

V is TRBV7-3 and J is TRBJ2-1; no reliable D call. This CDR3 is 13 amino acids long. V lost 7 bases, J lost 9 bases, and 16 bases lay in between. The V gene's germline CDR1 is SGHTA and CDR2 FQGTGA. The CDR3 DNA reads as TGTGCCAGCACCACTGGCCCTAACGGTGAGCAGTTCTTC. As protein: CASTTGPNGEQFF.

This sequence joins TRBV6-2 or TRBV6-3 and TRBJ2-4, with D possibly being TRBD1 or TRBD2 (5 bases each). V was trimmed by 6 bases and J by 0 bases, leaving 21 bases between them. CDR3 length: 18 amino acids. Germline values: CDR1 MNHEY, CDR2 SVGEGT. CDR3 region: CASSPREYVLLAKNIQYF. The CDR3 coding sequence is TGTGCCAGCAGCCCCAGGGAGTACGTCCTATTAGCCAAAAACATTCAGTACTTC.

This clone showed up just a few times. This rearrangement joins TRBV4-2 to TRBJ2-4; 8 bases line up with TRBD1. This CDR3 spans 15 amino acids. Per the germline V gene, CDR1 is LGHNA and CDR2 is YNFKEQ. The junction had 7 bases not matched to a gene; V was cut back by 2 bases and J by 7 bases. The CDR3 spells CASSQPAGQGNIQYF. The CDR3 nucleotides read TGTGCCAGCAGCCAACCTGCCGGACAGGGTAACATTCAGTACTTC.

The chain has TRBV20-1 and TRBJ2-7; 8 positions match TRBD2. V lost 5 bases, J lost 7 bases, and 4 bases stayed unmatched. There are 11 residues in the CDR3. CDR1 and CDR2 from the germline V gene are DFQATT and SNEGSKA (reference sequence). CDR3 region: CSAAGLEEQYF. The CDR3 coding sequence is TGCAGTGCTGCGGGACTAGAGGAGCAGTACTTC.

This rearrangement joins TRBV19 to TRBJ2-2; TRBD1 might be the D (5 bases). V lost 5 bases and J lost 7, with 8 bases in between. The CDR3 has 12 residues. Germline CDR1 reads LNHDA; CDR2 reads SQIVND (reference sequence). The CDR3 DNA follows: TGTGCCAGTAGTCCCCAGGGCGGGGAGCTGTTTTTT. It specifies CASSPQGGELFF.

The chain uses TRBV15 and TRBJ1-3; D remains unclear. V was clipped by 1 base and J by 1 base, with 5 bases between them. This CDR3 has 14 residues. Germline V gene lookup returns CDR1 LNHNV and CDR2 YYDKDF (reference sequence). The CDR3 protein is CATSRAASGNTIYF. CDR3 bases: TGTGCCACCAGCAGAGCGGCTTCTGGAAACACCATATATTTT.

The rearrangement joins TRBV6-1 to TRBJ2-3; the D gene could be TRBD1 or TRBD2 (5 bases each). The germline V and J ends were trimmed by 3 bases and 2 bases, with 12 bases remaining between them. Germline lookup yields CDR1 MNHNS and CDR2 SASEGT. The CDR3 sequence is 15 residues long. The CDR3 here is CASSDRGGLTDTQYF. The CDR3 DNA is TGTGCCAGCAGTGATCGGGGCGGACTCACAGATACGCAGTATTTT.

CDR3 sequence: CASRGGTGLNTEAFF. In DNA form, the CDR3 reads TGTGCCAGCAGAGGGGGTACAGGGTTGAACACTGAAGCTTTCTTT. The rearrangement links TRBV6-5 to TRBJ1-1; TRBD1 might be the D (6 bases). CDR1 and CDR2 from the germline V gene are MNHEY and SVGAGI. Trimming left V 6 bases short and J 0 bases short, with 14 bases between. There are 15 residues in the CDR3.

The chain couples TRBV2 to TRBJ2-1; D possibly corresponds to TRBD2 (6 bases). The CDR3 has 16 amino acids. CDR1 is SNHLY and CDR2 is FYNNEI in the germline V gene. V lost 4 bases and J 0 bases, leaving 13 bases between the germline ends. CDR3 protein: CASSALAKGSYNEQFF. The CDR3 coding sequence is TGTGCCAGCAGTGCTCTAGCGAAGGGCTCCTACAATGAGCAGTTCTTC.